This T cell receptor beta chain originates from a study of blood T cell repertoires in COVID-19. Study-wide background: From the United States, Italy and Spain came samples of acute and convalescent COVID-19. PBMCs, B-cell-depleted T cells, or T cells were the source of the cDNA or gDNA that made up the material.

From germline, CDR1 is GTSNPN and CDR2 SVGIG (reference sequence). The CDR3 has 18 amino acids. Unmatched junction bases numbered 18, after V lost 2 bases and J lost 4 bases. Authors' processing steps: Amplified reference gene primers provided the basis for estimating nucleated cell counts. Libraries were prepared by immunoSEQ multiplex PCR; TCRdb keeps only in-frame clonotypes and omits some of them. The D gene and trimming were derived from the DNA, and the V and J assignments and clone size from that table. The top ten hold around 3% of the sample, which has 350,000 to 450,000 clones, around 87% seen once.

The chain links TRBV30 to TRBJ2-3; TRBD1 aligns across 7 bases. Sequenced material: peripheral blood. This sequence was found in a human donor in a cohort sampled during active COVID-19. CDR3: CAWSMGQLGLVSADTQYF. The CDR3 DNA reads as TGTGCCTGGAGTATGGGACAGCTAGGCCTAGTCAGCGCAGATACGCAGTATTTT.